The rows below give T cell receptor beta chains drawn from one sample of a study of blood T cell repertoires in COVID-19. Clones were read by immunoSEQ multiplex PCR, and TCRdb kept only the in-frame ones, dropping some. The sample has a few hundred thousand clones; 70% to 90% are singletons. The sequenced sample consisted of PBMCs or T cells enriched from blood (not recorded which). The receptors were sampled from a woman aged 45-59 years with acute COVID-19. Each CDR3 is given with its conserved first and last residue. Each record gives: D gene, V gene, clone size, J gene, CDR3 DNA, CDR3 protein. D genes are given only for firm matches. Clone size, where shown, is once, few, many, or a class for clones that have expanded.

D gene: TRBD1; V gene: TRBV7-8; clone size: once; J gene: TRBJ1-4; CDR3 DNA: TGTGCCAGCAGTAGCGCAGGCTTAACAGGGGGCGCTTCTACTAATGAAAAACTGTTTTTT; CDR3 protein: CASSSAGLTGGASTNEKLFF
D gene: -; V gene: TRBV5-1; clone size: -; J gene: TRBJ1-1; CDR3 DNA: TGCGCCAGCAGCTTACAGATGAACACTGAAGCTTTCTTT; CDR3 protein: CASSLQMNTEAFF
D gene: -; V gene: TRBV6-6; clone size: -; J gene: TRBJ1-1; CDR3 DNA: TGTGCCAGCAGTTACTCGGAGGTGAACACTGAAGCTTTCTTT; CDR3 protein: CASSYSEVNTEAFF
D gene: -; V gene: TRBV7-2; clone size: -; J gene: TRBJ1-5; CDR3 DNA: TGTGCCAGCAGCTTAGCGGGCTTCAGTCAGCCCCAGCATTTT; CDR3 protein: CASSLAGFSQPQHF
D gene: TRBD1; V gene: TRBV19; clone size: -; J gene: TRBJ1-2; CDR3 DNA: TGTGCCAGTACCTCCCCAGGGGGCGCTGACTATGGCTACACCTTC; CDR3 protein: CASTSPGGADYGYTF
D gene: -; V gene: TRBV18; clone size: -; J gene: TRBJ1-1; CDR3 DNA: TGTGCCAGCTCACCGAGAGGCCCCGAAGCTTTCTTT; CDR3 protein: CASSPRGPEAFF
D gene: -; V gene: TRBV5-1; clone size: -; J gene: TRBJ2-6; CDR3 DNA: TGCGCCAGCAGCTTAGGAGACTCTGGGGCCAACGTCCTGACTTTC; CDR3 protein: CASSLGDSGANVLTF
D gene: -; V gene: TRBV5-4; clone size: -; J gene: TRBJ2-1; CDR3 DNA: TGTGCCAGCAGCCTCCCAGGGGCGAAAAACAATGAGCAGTTCTTC; CDR3 protein: CASSLPGAKNNEQFF
D gene: TRBD1; V gene: TRBV5-1; clone size: -; J gene: TRBJ1-4; CDR3 DNA: TGCGCCAGCAGCTCCAAGACAGGGCTAGTTGCAACTAATGAAAAACTGTTTTTT; CDR3 protein: CASSSKTGLVATNEKLFF
D gene: TRBD1; V gene: TRBV9; clone size: -; J gene: TRBJ2-1; CDR3 DNA: TGTGCCAGCAGCGTCGCGTTGGGACAGTGGCAGTTCTTC; CDR3 protein: CASSVALGQWQFF
D gene: -; V gene: TRBV3-1/TRBV3-2; clone size: -; J gene: TRBJ1-2; CDR3 DNA: TGTGCCAGCAGCCAACAGGTTCGGCGCACACGTGCCACGGAATATGGCTACACCTTC; CDR3 protein: CASSQQVRRTRATEYGYTF